Below, 9 T cell receptor beta chains from the same sample are listed, as sequenced in a study of T cell responses to AZD1222 COVID-19 vaccine. Assay: immunoSEQ multiplex PCR; the TCRdb copy retains only in-frame clones and omits some. Of 100,000 to 130,000 clones listed, around 90% are singletons. The sequenced sample was peripheral blood, obtained on day 0 of AZD1222 vaccination. These receptors originate from an adult in good health.

The V gene is TRBV10-3, the J gene TRBJ1-1; TRBD1 is a possible D gene (5 bases). V lost 7 bases to trimming and J lost 1 base, with 10 bases between them. Germline assignment: CDR1 ENHRY and CDR2 SYGVKD. This CDR3 region has 13 residues. CDR3 bases: TGTGCCATCAAACAGGACCCGAACACTGAAGCTTTCTTT. Residues: CAIKQDPNTEAFF.

The V call is TRBV2, the J call TRBJ2-7, with D maybe TRBD1 (6 bases). CDR1 is SNHLY and CDR2 is FYNNEI in the germline V gene. CDR3 length equals 14 residues. Trimming shortened V by 1 base and J by 3 bases, and 10 bases separated the two germline ends. The CDR3 DNA sequence: TGTGCCAGCAGTGAAGAGCTAGGGGGCTACGAGCAGTACTTC. Amino acids: CASSEELGGYEQYF.

V is TRBV18 and J is TRBJ1-5, with D hard to call. The CDR3 runs to 13 residues. Per the germline V gene, CDR1 is KGHSH and CDR2 is LQKENI. The ends were cut back, 5 bases at V and 3 bases at J, with 8 bases in the middle. CDR3 nucleotides: TGTGCCAGCTCAGATGGCCACAATCAGCCCCAGCATTTT. Encoded protein: CASSDGHNQPQHF.

This chain joins TRBV6-2 or TRBV6-3 and TRBJ2-7; the D call may be TRBD1 or TRBD2 (5 bases each). Trimming left V 4 bases short and J 2 bases short, with 6 bases between. This CDR3 spans 12 amino acids. CDR1 is MNHEY, CDR2 SVGEGT, per germline. The CDR3 is CASSWDPYEQYF. The DNA for the CDR3 is TGTGCCAGCAGTTGGGACCCCTACGAGCAGTACTTC.

The chain carries TRBV28 and TRBJ1-5; D unresolved. Germline loops: CDR1 MDHEN, CDR2 SYDVKM. V gave up 6 bases and J gave up 3 bases, with 15 bases separating them. The CDR3 has 15 amino acids. The chain's CDR3 is CASRSTSRDNQPQHF. Written as DNA, the CDR3 is TGTGCCAGCAGATCGACATCTAGGGACAATCAGCCCCAGCATTTT.

This rearrangement joins TRBV27 to TRBJ1-2; unclear D gene. The CDR3 loop spans 13 amino acids. The germline gives CDR1 MNHEY, CDR2 SMNVEV (reference sequence). V lost 2 bases, J lost 10 bases, and 14 bases lay in between. CDR3: CASSLNWSGPYTF. The CDR3 region has the DNA TGTGCCAGCAGTTTAAATTGGTCAGGCCCCTACACCTTC.

V usage is TRBV6-5 and J usage is TRBJ1-5, with TRBD1 matching over 7 bases. CDR3 size: 15 residues. Per germline, CDR1 MNHEY and CDR2 SVGAGI. Trimming took 6 bases from V and 1 from J; bases not matched to a gene: 6. For the CDR3, the DNA is TGTGCCAGCAGGGTAAGCAGGGGGAGCAATCAGCCCCAGCATTTT. Residues: CASRVSRGSNQPQHF.

CDR3 residues: CASSPVGVHRNTEAFF. The CDR3 bases are TGTGCCAGCAGCCCCGTTGGGGTTCACCGGAACACTGAAGCTTTCTTT. This chain joins TRBV5-4 and TRBJ1-1, with unresolved D. CDR1 is SGHNT and CDR2 is YYREEE in the germline V gene (reference sequence). Deletions cut 4 bases from V and 1 base from J, with 17 bases between. This CDR3 is 16 amino acids long.

The V gene is TRBV9, the J gene TRBJ2-2; no definite D call. The CDR3 has 13 amino acids. The germline V and J ends were trimmed by 2 bases and 1 base, with 3 bases remaining between them. The germline gives CDR1 SGDLS, CDR2 YYNGEE. This CDR3 is CASSVWNTGELFF. CDR3 coding DNA: TGTGCCAGCAGCGTCTGGAACACCGGGGAGCTGTTTTTT.